This passage covers 20 T cell receptor beta chains from one sample sequenced in a study of cytomegalovirus exposure and HLA in healthy donors. Amplification used 60 Vbeta primers and 13 Jbeta primers. Profiling relied on immunoSEQ multiplex PCR, and the TCRdb table lists in-frame clones only, not all of them. The sample consists of about 160,000 clones, about 85% of them appearing once. The source material was PBMCs. All receptors come from a male donor in good health and CMV-seropositive.

The rearrangement joins TRBV27 to TRBJ2-3; D not certain. Germline V gene data show CDR1 as MNHEY and CDR2 as SMNVEV (reference sequence). Trimming took off 5 bases at V and 0 bases at J, with 18 bases between the two ends. CDR3 length equals 17 residues. CDR3 sequence: CASSPTPGSFSTDTQYF. CDR3 DNA sequence: TGTGCCAGCAGTCCCACCCCGGGTAGCTTTAGCACAGATACGCAGTATTTT.

This clone turned up a few times. This chain uses TRBV4-3 with TRBJ1-4, with 9 bases fitting TRBD1. The CDR3 sequence is 15 residues long. CDR1 is LGHNA and CDR2 is YSLEER in the germline V gene. V gave up 3 bases and J gave up 8 bases; unmatched junction bases: 7. This chain's CDR3 is CASSHEDRGGEKLFF. The DNA of the CDR3 is TGCGCCAGCAGCCACGAGGACAGGGGCGGCGAAAAACTGTTTTTT.

This clone occurred a few times. The V gene is TRBV28, the J gene TRBJ2-7; 7 nucleotides agree with TRBD1. CDR1 and CDR2 from the germline V gene are MDHEN and SYDVKM. This CDR3 contains 15 residues. V lost 2 bases, J lost 3 bases, and 7 bases stayed unmatched. The CDR3 DNA is TGTGCCAGCAGTTTACCCACAGGGGCGAACTACGAGCAGTACTTC. It yields the protein CASSLPTGANYEQYF. Drawing the rest from reference TRBV28 and TRBJ2-7, the complete variable domain is DVKVTQSSRYLVKRTGEKVFLECVQDMDHENMFWYRQDPGLGLRLIYFSYDVKMKEKGDIPEGYSVSREKKERFSLILESASTNQTSMYLCASSLPTGANYEQYFGPGTRLTVT.

This clone occurred once. V and J are TRBV2 and TRBJ2-7; D might be TRBD2 (5 bases). V shed 5 bases and J shed 9 bases, with 14 bases lying between them. Germline assignment: CDR1 SNHLY and CDR2 FYNNEI. This CDR3 region has 12 residues. CDR3: CASSLSGLGQYF. The CDR3 region has the DNA TGTGCCAGCAGTCTCAGCGGCCTTGGGCAGTACTTC.

This chain links TRBV28 with TRBJ2-7; D gene ambiguous. In germline, CDR1 is MDHEN, CDR2 SYDVKM. The CDR3 consists of 14 residues. The V end lost 4 bases, the J end lost 2 bases, and 12 bases lay between the germline ends. The CDR3 sequence: CASSSAAVTYEQYF. The CDR3 nucleotides are TGTGCCAGCAGTTCCGCGGCGGTTACCTACGAGCAGTACTTC. Drawing the rest from reference TRBV28 and TRBJ2-7, the complete variable domain is DVKVTQSSRYLVKRTGEKVFLECVQDMDHENMFWYRQDPGLGLRLIYFSYDVKMKEKGDIPEGYSVSREKKERFSLILESASTNQTSMYLCASSSAAVTYEQYFGPGTRLTVT.

The chain recombines TRBV20-1 with TRBJ2-1; no firm D call. The germline V gene encodes CDR1 DFQATT and CDR2 SNEGSKA (reference sequence). Trimming took off 5 bases at V and 10 bases at J, with 12 bases between the two ends. The CDR3 consists of 11 residues. The CDR3 protein is CSAVLSSEQFF. The CDR3 DNA follows: TGCAGTGCTGTCCTTTCCTCGGAGCAGTTCTTC.

This chain joins TRBV28 and TRBJ1-1; 12 positions agree with TRBD1. J was trimmed by 1 base and V by 5 bases; bases with no gene match: 8. This CDR3 has 17 amino acids. CDR1 is MDHEN, CDR2 SYDVKM, per germline. CDR3 sequence: CASSPPGQGAWNTEAFF. The CDR3 nucleotides read TGTGCCAGCAGTCCTCCGGGACAGGGGGCTTGGAACACTGAAGCTTTCTTT.

Concerning this clone itself: The junction does not match germline at one end; this may be a read error. Other nucleotide sequences in the sample specify the same CDR3. The J gene is TRBJ1-3, the V gene TRBV4-2; 8 nucleotides agree with TRBD1. The CDR3 has 17 residues. Germline V CDR1 and CDR2: LGHNA, YNFKEQ. The CDR3 reads CASSLGQGTFSGNTIYF. The CDR3 nucleotides read TGTGCCAGCAGCCTTGGACAGGGCACCTTCTCTGGGAACACCATATATTTT.

This clone showed up just a few times. CDR3 loop: CASSLVGSPTGELFF. Written as DNA, the CDR3 is TGCGCCAGCAGCTTGGTCGGGAGCCCCACCGGGGAGCTGTTTTTT. The gene calls are TRBV5-1 and TRBJ2-2; maybe TRBD2 (6 bases). Germline CDR1 reads SGHRS; CDR2 reads YFSETQ. CDR3 size: 15 residues. V was shortened by 0 bases and J by 4 bases, with 10 bases between the two germline ends.

CDR3: CASSGPAGLNTEAFF. In DNA form, the CDR3 reads TGTGCCAGCAGCGGGCCGGCGGGTTTGAACACTGAAGCTTTCTTT. The chain recombines TRBV13 with TRBJ1-1; no firm D call. V was trimmed by 5 bases and J by 0 bases, leaving 13 bases between them. Germline V lookup: CDR1 PRHDT, CDR2 FYEKMQ (reference sequence). CDR3 length: 15 residues. Supplemented by reference TRBV13 and TRBJ1-1, the full variable domain reads AAGVIQSPRHLIKEKRETATLKCYPIPRHDTVYWYQQGPGQDPQFLISFYEKMQSDKGSIPDRFSAQQFSDYHSELNMSSLELGDSALYFCASSGPAGLNTEAFFGQGTRLTVV.

The genes are TRBV19 and TRBJ2-7; 7 bases map to TRBD2. This CDR3 region has 15 residues. After removal of 3 bases from V and 3 bases from J, the junction contained 8 bases not matched to a gene. The germline V gene encodes CDR1 LNHDA and CDR2 SQIVND (reference sequence). This chain's CDR3 is CASSMAGEGLYEQYF. DNA for the CDR3: TGTGCCAGTAGTATGGCTGGGGAGGGCCTCTACGAGCAGTACTTC.

DNA of the CDR3: TGTGCCAGCAGTGAGACAGGAGAGGCTGAAGCTTTCTTT. Protein: CASSETGEAEAFF. The chain combines TRBV28 with TRBJ1-1; TRBD1 is a possible D gene (6 bases). The ends were cut back, 5 bases at V and 6 bases at J, with 13 bases in the middle. Germline loops: CDR1 MDHEN, CDR2 SYDVKM. CDR3 length: 13 residues.

This clone appeared a few times. The rearrangement uses TRBV6-4 and TRBJ2-7; 7 nucleotides line up with TRBD2. From germline, CDR1 is MRHNA and CDR2 SNTAGT. J lost 1 base, V lost 6 bases, and 9 bases had no gene match. The CDR3 consists of 15 residues. Here the CDR3 DNA reads TGTGCCAGCAGCCCCTTGGCTAGCGGATCCTACGAGCAGTACTTC. Its protein product is CASSPLASGSYEQYF.

This clone was observed a single time. The V gene is TRBV19, the J gene TRBJ1-2; D is possibly TRBD1 (5 bases). Germline V gives CDR1 LNHDA, CDR2 SQIVND (reference sequence). CDR3 length equals 14 residues. V lost 4 bases, J lost 8 bases, and 17 bases lay in between. As DNA, the CDR3 is TGTGCCAGTAGTAAGGGCAGGGCAGTTAAGGGCTACACCTTC. This translates into CASSKGRAVKGYTF.

The genes are TRBV19 and TRBJ2-1; the D is unclear. This CDR3 is 16 amino acids long. The germline V gene encodes CDR1 LNHDA and CDR2 SQIVND (reference sequence). Trimming took 4 bases from V and 0 from J, leaving 13 bases between them. CDR3 in amino acids: CASSNPPPGSYNEQFF. The CDR3, as DNA: TGTGCCAGTAGTAACCCCCCCCCAGGCTCCTACAATGAGCAGTTCTTC.

The V gene is TRBV7-6, the J gene TRBJ1-6; 7 bases match TRBD1. Germline assignment: CDR1 SGHVS and CDR2 FNYEAQ. The CDR3 loop spans 16 amino acids. The J segment lost 6 bases and the V segment lost 1 base, leaving 6 bases of the junction unmatched. The CDR3 spells CASSLVSGTANSPLHF. The CDR3 DNA sequence: TGTGCCAGCAGCTTAGTTTCGGGGACAGCTAATTCACCCCTCCACTTT.

V usage is TRBV29-1 and J usage is TRBJ1-2; TRBD1 is a possible D gene (6 bases). CDR1 is SQVTM, CDR2 ANQGSEA, per germline. The CDR3 is 14 residues long. Between the trimmed V and J ends, which lost 0 bases and 4 bases, there was a span of 12 bases. The CDR3 protein is CSVEEYRVAYGYTF. CDR3 bases: TGCAGCGTTGAAGAATACAGGGTTGCCTATGGCTACACCTTC.

This CDR3 reads CASSRTWPLHF. The CDR3 coding sequence is TGTGCCAGCAGCCGGACATGGCCCCTCCACTTT. The V and J genes are TRBV11-2 and TRBJ1-6, with D possibly being TRBD1 (5 bases). CDR1 and CDR2 (germline): SGHAT, FQNNGV. CDR3 length equals 11 residues. V was cut by 5 bases and J by 13 bases, with 9 bases left in between.

V gene TRBV27 combines with J gene TRBJ2-7, with TRBD2 matching over 9 bases. V shed 5 bases, J shed 1 base, and the junction held 15 bases outside the gene matches. Looked up from germline, CDR1 is MNHEY and CDR2 is SMNVEV (reference sequence). CDR3 length equals 18 residues. The DNA of the CDR3 is TGTGCCAGCAGTATCCGGACGGCAATTAGCGGGAGTTCCTACGAGCAGTACTTC. Its translation is CASSIRTAISGSSYEQYF.

The chain employs TRBV6-5 and TRBJ2-7; 10 nucleotides match TRBD1. J lost 3 bases, V lost 6 bases, and 8 bases had no gene match. This CDR3 region has 15 residues. The germline CDR1 and CDR2 sequences are MNHEY and SVGAGI. Here the CDR3 reads CASSRVRDRGYEQYF. CDR3 nucleotides: TGTGCCAGCAGCCGAGTCCGGGACAGGGGCTACGAGCAGTACTTC.